Presented here are 6 T cell receptor beta chains from one specimen sequenced in a study of T cell repertoires in cytomegalovirus infection. TCRdb reprocessed the reads via MiXCR and lists one record per CDR3 protein. The repertoire holds about half a million distinct CDR3 sequences, with approximately 40% as singletons. Antigens for these TCRs are unknown. Sequenced material: cultured PBMCs, taken from culture after CMV antigen stimulation. These receptors all come from a human donor in good health (CMV status not recorded). Some clones in this sample may be carry-over from other donors' samples.

The V call is TRBV15, the J call TRBJ2-1; TRBD2 might be the D (6 bases). Per germline, CDR1 LNHNV and CDR2 YYDKDF (reference sequence). With 5 bases removed from V and 4 bases from J, the gap between germline ends came to 18 bases. This CDR3 region has 16 residues. CDR3 region: CATSSPRWREYNEQFF. The CDR3 DNA reads TGTGCCACCAGCTCTCCTAGATGGCGGGAATACAATGAGCAGTTCTTC.

This clonotype occurred a few times. The chain combines TRBV11-2 with TRBJ1-1; 7 bases map to TRBD1. CDR3 length equals 15 residues. J gave up 4 bases and V 0 bases, and 5 bases lay outside the gene matches. Germline CDR1 reads SGHAT; CDR2 reads FQNNGV. CDR3 sequence reads: CASSLDTGEGTEAFF. The CDR3 bases are TGTGCCAGCAGCTTAGATACAGGGGAGGGCACTGAAGCTTTCTTT.

This chain links TRBV4-3 with TRBJ1-1, with TRBD1 matching 7 bases. The germline V gene has CDR1 LGHNA and CDR2 YSLEER. The V and J ends lost 0 bases and 4 bases, in that order; junction bases with no gene match: 5. The CDR3 consists of 15 residues. The CDR3 coding sequence is TGCGCCAGCAGCCAAGAGTGGGGACAGCCCACTGAAGCTTTCTTT. Protein: CASSQEWGQPTEAFF.

This chain connects TRBV20-1 to TRBJ2-1; 7 bases fit TRBD2. CDR1 is DFQATT and CDR2 is SNEGSKA in the germline V gene (reference sequence). The CDR3 consists of 15 residues. J gave up 9 bases and V 5 bases, and 16 bases lay outside the gene matches. The CDR3, as DNA: TGCAGTGCTGGATCTAGCGGAGGCTCTGGTGTTGAGCAGTTCTTC. It codes for CSAGSSGGSGVEQFF.

The rearrangement uses TRBV12-3 or TRBV12-4 and TRBJ1-5; D is perhaps TRBD1 (5 bases). This CDR3 has 17 amino acids. V was clipped by 6 bases and J by 0 bases, with 18 bases between them. Here the CDR3 DNA reads TGTGCCAGCAGGCCGGGGACCGCGGGGGATAGCAATCAGCCCCAGCATTTT. This translates into CASRPGTAGDSNQPQHF.

This chain links TRBV7-2 with TRBJ2-7, with a weak D call TRBD1 (5 bases). CDR1 is SGHTA, CDR2 FQGNSA, per germline. The CDR3 consists of 13 residues. V was shortened by 5 bases and J by 5 bases, with 13 bases between the two germline ends. Here the CDR3 reads CASSPDMSHEQYF. In DNA, the CDR3 is TGTGCCAGCAGCCCGGACATGTCCCACGAGCAGTACTTC.